The sequence of this T cell receptor beta chain was determined in a study of spatial heterogeneity in lung cancer. Looking at the study overall: As counted in raw reads, each unique TCR and UMI combination appeared more than ten times on average. Study outcomes and limitations: Ubiquitous expanded tumor TCRs showed up in blood more at resection than follow-up.

Germline lookup yields CDR1 LGHNT and CDR2 FRNRAP. The CDR3 is 15 residues long. V was pared by 7 bases and J by 2 bases, with 7 bases of the junction left unmatched. Time point described: sample taken at primary tumor resection. Unsorted whole RNA from tumor, nontumor lung or frozen PBMC underwent sequencing. The donors were approximately 70 patients with non-small cell lung cancer that was early-stage and untreated. A single record per CDR3 protein comes from TCRdb applying MiXCR to the 5' RACE reads. The profile shows around 87,000 distinct CDR3 sequences, roughly 12% of them singletons. Details on this clonotype: The target antigen is unknown.

The sample in question was PBMCs, obtained at surgery. V gene TRBV12-5 combines with J gene TRBJ2-1, with TRBD2 matching over 8 bases. This receptor was identified in a male donor with early-stage non-small cell lung cancer. The CDR3 here is CASAQLAGTYNEQFF. In DNA form, the CDR3 reads TGTGCTAGTGCTCAATTAGCGGGGACCTACAATGAGCAGTTCTTC.